The 14 T cell receptor beta chains below come from one sample, sequenced in a study of CD8 T cells in Susac syndrome. RNA totalling about 0.45 to 1 ug underwent reverse transcription with random hexamers. TCRdb analysed the immunoSEQ multiplex PCR reads with MiXCR anew, one entry per CDR3 protein. This sample has around 170,000 distinct CDR3 sequences, with 90% to 97% found just once. Material: CD4+ T cells from PBMCs. These receptor sequences come from a human donor with Susac syndrome.

J is TRBJ2-1 and V is TRBV4-3; D is possibly TRBD1 or TRBD2 (6 bases each). Germline values: CDR1 LGHNA, CDR2 YSLEER. There are 15 residues in the CDR3. V lost 0 bases, J lost 9 bases, and 15 bases lay in between. The CDR3 bases are TGCGCCAGCAGCCAAGAATTGGGGGGCGAGGGTGAGCAGTTCTTC. This gives the protein CASSQELGGEGEQFF.

The V gene is TRBV30, the J gene TRBJ2-7, with D tentatively TRBD1 or TRBD2 (5 bases each). Trimming took off 5 bases at V and 0 bases at J, with 8 bases between the two ends. Germline CDR1 reads GTSNPN; CDR2 reads SVGIG (reference sequence). The CDR3 covers 12 residues. The CDR3 DNA follows: TGTGCCTGGGGGACGGTCTCCTACGAGCAGTACTTC. This gives the protein CAWGTVSYEQYF.

In its sample, this clonotype was seen a few times. The chain links TRBV30 to TRBJ1-2; no clear D. The CDR3 runs 12 residues. Germline CDR1 is GTSNPN and CDR2 is SVGIG (reference sequence). Trimming left V 0 bases short and J 6 bases short, with 8 bases between. The CDR3, as DNA: TGTGCCTGGAGTGTTGTGGCGGATGGCTACACCTTC. Its translation: CAWSVVADGYTF.

The V and J genes are TRBV3-1 and TRBJ2-7, with 7 bases lining up with TRBD1. The CDR3 covers 14 residues. V shed 8 bases, J shed 1 base, and the junction held 8 bases outside the gene matches. CDR1 LGHDT and CDR2 YNNKEL come from the germline V gene (reference sequence). The CDR3 spells CASRRGQGSYEQYF. In nucleotides, the CDR3 is TGTGCCAGCCGTAGGGGGCAGGGGTCCTACGAGCAGTACTTC.

The chain has TRBV2 and TRBJ1-2; no reliable D call. The CDR3 sequence is 14 residues long. The V end lost 3 bases, the J end lost 0 bases, and 8 bases lay between the germline ends. Germline V gives CDR1 SNHLY, CDR2 FYNNEI. Here the CDR3 DNA reads TGTGCCAGCAGTGACCGGAGACCTAACTATGGCTACACCTTC. Translated, it gives CASSDRRPNYGYTF.

The chain uses TRBV7-2 and TRBJ2-2; 7 bases line up with TRBD1. This CDR3 has 15 amino acids. The germline V gene encodes CDR1 SGHTA and CDR2 FQGNSA. With V trimmed by 1 base and J by 7 bases, 6 bases remained unmatched. The CDR3 region is CASSLGDRAGGELFF. Written as DNA, the CDR3 is TGTGCCAGCAGCTTAGGAGACAGGGCCGGCGGGGAGCTGTTTTTT. Combining the CDR3 with reference TRBV7-2 and TRBJ2-2 gives the whole variable domain GAGVSQSPSNKVTEKGKDVELRCDPISGHTALYWYRQSLGQGLEFLIYFQGNSAPDKSGLPSDRFSAERTGGSVSTLTIQRTQQEDSAVYLCASSLGDRAGGELFFGEGSRLTVL.

The chain is built from TRBV27 and TRBJ2-5, with D maybe TRBD2 (6 bases). Trimming left V 5 bases short and J 5 bases short, with 15 bases between. The CDR3 has 14 residues. In germline, CDR1 is MNHEY, CDR2 SMNVEV (reference sequence). DNA for the CDR3: TGTGCCAGCAGTGTAGCGGCCCCATGGGAGACCCAGTACTTC. The encoded protein is CASSVAAPWETQYF.

The V gene is TRBV23-1, the J gene TRBJ2-7, with 8 bases fitting TRBD1. TRBV23-1 is identified as an open reading frame with a role that is uncertain. This CDR3 region has 16 residues. V shed 6 bases, J shed 2 bases, and the junction held 12 bases outside the gene matches. CDR3 in amino acids: CASSPAPDRAAYEQYF. The CDR3 DNA follows: TGCGCCAGCAGCCCGGCACCGGACAGGGCCGCCTACGAGCAGTACTTC.

J is TRBJ2-1 and V is TRBV5-4; D not resolved. Germline V CDR1 and CDR2: SGHNT, YYREEE (reference sequence). With 0 bases removed from V and 2 bases from J, the gap between germline ends came to 6 bases. This CDR3 has 14 residues. The CDR3 spells CASSLGYTYNEQFF. The CDR3 DNA reads as TGTGCCAGCAGCTTGGGGTACACCTACAATGAGCAGTTCTTC.

This clonotype appeared a single time. The chain couples TRBV7-6 to TRBJ1-6; 7 positions agree with TRBD1. V trimming: 1 base; J trimming: 6 bases; junction bases outside the gene matches: 12. The CDR3 has 18 amino acids. In germline, CDR1 is SGHVS, CDR2 FNYEAQ. The CDR3 spells CASSLDFPTGSLNSPLHF. For the CDR3, the DNA is TGTGCCAGCAGCTTAGATTTCCCGACAGGGTCCCTTAATTCACCCCTCCACTTT.

This clonotype was seen only once. The chain links TRBV23-1 to TRBJ1-5, with 10 bases matching TRBD1. TRBV23-1 is treated as an ORF (open reading frame) with a function not yet certain. This CDR3 is 16 amino acids long. Germline trimming cut 4 bases from V and 5 bases from J; bases unmatched to any gene: 8. CDR3 coding DNA: TGCGCCAGCAGTCCGGGACAGGGGTGGGCCGATCAGCCCCAGCATTTT. It translates to CASSPGQGWADQPQHF.

The rearrangement joins TRBV13 to TRBJ1-1; 7 bases agree with TRBD1. With V trimmed by 5 bases and J by 1 base, 7 bases remained unmatched. This CDR3 has 15 amino acids. From germline, CDR1 is PRHDT and CDR2 FYEKMQ (reference sequence). Written as DNA, the CDR3 is TGTGCCAGCAGCCCGGCAGGGGGACAGAACACTGAAGCTTTCTTT. Protein: CASSPAGGQNTEAFF.

The chain combines TRBV4-3 with TRBJ1-6; 10 bases are shared with TRBD1. Germline CDR1 is LGHNA and CDR2 is YSLEER. With 1 base clipped from V and 12 bases from J, the junction kept 6 bases outside the gene matches. The CDR3 runs 15 residues. CDR3 protein: CASSQVGQGGEPLHF. In DNA, the CDR3 is TGCGCCAGCAGCCAAGTTGGACAGGGGGGGGAACCCCTCCACTTT.

The chain carries TRBV20-1 and TRBJ2-7; unclear D gene. The V gene's germline CDR1 is DFQATT and CDR2 SNEGSKA (reference sequence). This CDR3 is 13 amino acids long. The CDR3 spells CSAVPGHTYEQYF. For the CDR3, the DNA is TGCAGCGCAGTCCCAGGCCATACCTACGAGCAGTACTTC.